These T cell receptor beta chains were read from a single sample in a study of blood T cell repertoires in COVID-19. Data came from immunoSEQ multiplex PCR; TCRdb stores just in-frame clones and leaves some out. The table includes around 150,000 clones, around 79% detected once. The sequenced sample was PBMCs or T cells enriched from blood (not recorded which). The origin of the receptors is a woman aged 45 to 65 who had recovered from COVID-19. The CDR3 runs from the conserved cysteine through the conserved F or W. D genes are given only for firm matches. Clone size, where shown, is once, few, many, or a class for clones that have expanded.

j_gene	v_gene	abundance	d_gene	CDR3aa	CDR3nt
TRBJ2-7	TRBV24-1	few	TRBD2	CATSDSGTSVREQYF	TGTGCCACCAGTGACTCCGGGACTAGCGTGAGAGAGCAGTACTTC
TRBJ1-2	TRBV19	NA	NA	CASSIAAANYGYTF	TGTGCCAGTAGTATAGCAGCGGCTAATTATGGCTACACCTTC
TRBJ2-1	TRBV7-9	NA	NA	CASSLVVRGLNEQFF	TGTGCCAGCAGCTTAGTGGTCAGGGGATTAAATGAGCAGTTCTTC
TRBJ1-1	TRBV13	NA	NA	CASSLRGGTEAFF	TGTGCCAGCAGCTTGAGGGGGGGCACTGAAGCTTTCTTT
TRBJ1-1	TRBV29-1	NA	NA	CSVNRQNTEAFF	TGCAGCGTTAATAGACAGAACACTGAAGCTTTCTTT
TRBJ1-5	TRBV10-3	NA	NA	CAISGSGNSNQPQHF	TGTGCCATCAGTGGCTCGGGGAACAGCAATCAGCCCCAGCATTTT
TRBJ1-5	TRBV10-3	NA	TRBD1	CAISESTGGNQPQHF	TGTGCCATCAGTGAGTCGACAGGGGGCAATCAGCCCCAGCATTTT
TRBJ1-1	TRBV7-6	NA	NA	CASTPSTVNTEAFF	TGTGCCAGCACCCCATCGACAGTGAACACTGAAGCTTTCTTT
TRBJ1-6	TRBV3-1/TRBV3-2	NA	TRBD1	CASSLEDRGGSLHF	TGTGCCAGCAGCCTCGAGGACAGGGGTGGATCCCTCCACTTT
TRBJ2-3	TRBV5-1	few	NA	CASSLAGRADTQYF	TGCGCCAGCAGCTTGGCCGGGCGGGCAGATACGCAGTATTTT
TRBJ1-1	TRBV5-1	NA	NA	CASRGRATEAFF	TGCGCCAGCAGAGGGAGGGCCACTGAAGCTTTCTTT
TRBJ2-1	TRBV27	once	TRBD2	CASSSGTSGGNEQFF	TGTGCCAGCAGTTCCGGGACTAGCGGGGGGAATGAGCAGTTCTTC
TRBJ2-1	TRBV30	NA	NA	CAWSVGNEQFF	TGTGCCTGGAGTGTCGGGAATGAGCAGTTCTTC
TRBJ1-6	TRBV5-1	once	TRBD1	CASSLSGTGIIQSPLHF	TGCGCCAGCAGCTTATCCGGGACAGGGATCATCCAGTCACCCCTCCACTTT
TRBJ1-1	TRBV7-9	NA	TRBD1	CASSLAGTGNTEAFF	TGTGCCAGCAGCTTAGCCGGGACAGGGAACACTGAAGCTTTCTTT
TRBJ1-2	TRBV12-3/TRBV12-4	NA	NA	CASSLGGTEGYTF	TGTGCCAGCAGTTTGGGAGGGACTGAGGGCTACACCTTC
TRBJ1-6	TRBV5-6	NA	NA	CASSLGQDNSPLHF	TGTGCCAGCAGCTTGGGCCAGGATAATTCACCCCTCCACTTT
TRBJ2-7	TRBV28	NA	TRBD1	CASSSALGTGGLEQYF	TGTGCCAGCAGTTCCGCCTTAGGGACAGGAGGGCTCGAGCAGTACTTC
TRBJ2-3	TRBV28	NA	TRBD2	CASSLRLAGAGDTQYF	TGTGCCAGCAGTCTCCGACTAGCGGGGGCGGGGGATACGCAGTATTTT
TRBJ1-5	TRBV6-5	NA	NA	CASRVTGNQPQHF	TGTGCCAGCAGGGTAACAGGCAATCAGCCCCAGCATTTT
TRBJ2-5	TRBV27	NA	TRBD2	CASSWTSGVETQYF	TGTGCCAGCAGTTGGACTAGCGGGGTGGAGACCCAGTACTTC
TRBJ2-3	TRBV5-1	NA	TRBD2	CASKIGLAGGYIDTQYF	TGCGCCAGCAAAATCGGACTAGCGGGAGGGTATATAGATACGCAGTATTTT
TRBJ1-4	TRBV18	NA	NA	CASSPPRGGSEKLFF	TGTGCCAGCTCACCCCCTCGGGGGGGAAGTGAAAAACTGTTTTTT
TRBJ2-1	TRBV10-1	NA	TRBD2	CASSSLGLAPSEQFF	TGCGCCAGCAGTAGCCTAGGACTAGCGCCGAGTGAGCAGTTCTTC
TRBJ1-1	TRBV29-1	NA	NA	CSGSGTNKGVRTEAFF	TGCAGCGGCTCCGGGACAAATAAAGGAGTGCGCACTGAAGCTTTCTTT
TRBJ2-1	TRBV19	NA	TRBD2	CASSPWTSGNNEQFF	TGTGCCAGTAGCCCATGGACTAGCGGGAACAATGAGCAGTTCTTC
TRBJ2-1	TRBV3-1/TRBV3-2	NA	TRBD1	CASSSTDRANEQFF	TGTGCCAGCAGTTCCACTGACAGGGCCAATGAGCAGTTCTTC
TRBJ2-1	TRBV5-1	once	NA	CASSLVPGAYNEQFF	TGCGCCAGCAGCTTGGTGCCCGGGGCCTACAATGAGCAGTTCTTC
TRBJ2-5	TRBV6-2/TRBV6-3	NA	TRBD2	CASSLRSSGGSGTQYF	TGTGCCAGCAGCCTAAGATCTAGCGGGGGGTCGGGGACCCAGTACTTC
TRBJ2-2	TRBV19	NA	TRBD1	CASRPRGQSGELFF	TGTGCCAGTAGGCCAAGGGGGCAGAGCGGGGAGCTGTTTTTT
TRBJ2-7	TRBV3-1/TRBV3-2	NA	TRBD2	CASSQVVGLAGGPWVEQYF	TGTGCCAGCAGCCAAGTAGTGGGACTAGCGGGAGGGCCATGGGTCGAGCAGTACTTC
TRBJ2-7	TRBV4-1	few	NA	CASSQTTTGSYEQYF	TGCGCCAGCAGCCAAACGACGACGGGCTCCTACGAGCAGTACTTC
TRBJ2-5	TRBV5-1	once	TRBD1	CASSLTGARETQYF	TGCGCCAGCAGCCTGACAGGGGCCAGGGAGACCCAGTACTTC
TRBJ1-1	TRBV9	few	NA	CASSVGVGPRGTEAFF	TGTGCCAGCAGCGTAGGGGTTGGACCTAGGGGCACTGAAGCTTTCTTT
TRBJ1-2	TRBV7-9	NA	NA	CASSFPTDPDSRANYGYTF	TGTGCCAGCAGCTTCCCAACAGATCCTGACAGCCGAGCTAACTATGGCTACACCTTC
TRBJ1-2	TRBV6-5	NA	NA	CASSGTAGVDGYTF	TGTGCCAGCAGCGGCACCGCAGGGGTCGATGGCTACACCTTC
TRBJ2-6	TRBV5-1	NA	NA	CASSLHSTGANVLTF	TGCGCCAGCAGCCTACACAGTACTGGGGCCAACGTCCTGACTTTC
TRBJ1-2	TRBV18	NA	TRBD1	CASSLDRQGFGYTF	TGTGCCAGCTCACTAGATCGACAGGGCTTTGGCTACACCTTC
TRBJ1-1	TRBV11-2	NA	NA	CASSSGQNTEAFF	TGTGCCAGCAGCTCAGGACAAAACACTGAAGCTTTCTTT
TRBJ2-5	TRBV19	NA	TRBD2	CASSSTSSEQETQYF	TGTGCCAGTAGTTCGACTAGCAGTGAACAAGAGACCCAGTACTTC
TRBJ2-5	TRBV30	NA	NA	CAWNSGLQETQYF	TGTGCCTGGAACTCCGGACTCCAAGAGACCCAGTACTTC
TRBJ1-2	TRBV10-3	NA	NA	CAIQFTEGIDYGYTF	TGTGCCATCCAGTTTACGGAGGGTATAGACTATGGCTACACCTTC
TRBJ2-2	TRBV6-5	once	NA	CASSPRQSTGELFF	TGTGCCAGCAGTCCCCGACAGAGCACCGGGGAGCTGTTTTTT
TRBJ1-5	TRBV6-5	NA	TRBD1	CASSPLTGGSQPQHF	TGTGCCAGCAGCCCCCTAACAGGGGGCAGTCAGCCCCAGCATTTT
TRBJ1-1	TRBV7-3	few	NA	CASSLTSGYPEAFF	TGTGCCAGCAGCTTAACCTCGGGGTATCCTGAAGCTTTCTTT